This section outlines one T cell receptor (beta chain) sequence together with its context. Germline values: CDR1 GTSNPN, CDR2 SVGIG (reference sequence). V was trimmed by 0 bases and J by 8 bases, leaving 5 bases between them. The CDR3 length is 11 residues. This sample was included in a study of blood T cell repertoires in COVID-19. The repertoire was sequenced with immunoSEQ multiplex PCR; TCRdb's copy has only in-frame clones and lacks some. The sample contains 250,000 to 300,000 clones, approximately 90% of which appear only once. The TCR originated in a woman aged 60-75 years in a cohort exposed to, infected with or recovered from COVID-19 (not recorded which). Material for sequencing was PBMCs or T cells enriched from blood (not recorded which). V usage is TRBV30 and J usage is TRBJ2-1; D is uncertain. The CDR3 DNA sequence: TGTGCCTGGAGTGTCCAGGATGAGCAGTTCTTC. It specifies CAWSVQDEQFF.